This T cell receptor beta chain was recorded in a study of blood T cell repertoires in COVID-19. As for the study in general: Spain, Italy and the United States supplied samples that represented acute and convalescent COVID-19.

Per the study methods: Reference gene primers were amplified, and this amplification served to estimate nucleated cell counts. Assay used: immunoSEQ multiplex PCR; TCRdb lists only in-frame clones, some missing. That table supplies the V and J calls and clone size; D and trimming were determined from the DNA. The sample carries nearly 300,000 clones, over 85% recorded once. Germline V gene sequence: CDR1 SEHNR, CDR2 FQNEAQ (reference sequence). The CDR3 sequence is 13 residues long. The germline V and J ends were trimmed by 7 bases and 3 bases, with 12 bases remaining between them. The rearrangement joins TRBV7-9 to TRBJ1-2, with D perhaps matching TRBD1 (5 bases). The sequenced sample consisted of PBMCs or T cells enriched from blood (not recorded which). This receptor was taken from a woman aged 50 to 60 who had been exposed to COVID-19. The CDR3 reads CASTPSGDYGYTF. The CDR3 DNA follows: TGTGCCAGCACCCCCTCGGGGGACTATGGCTACACCTTC.